These 28 T cell receptor beta chains were all obtained from the same sample, sequenced in a study of tumor and adjacent non-tumor tissue in lung cancer. This sample's RNA came from whole unsorted tissue. This non-tumor lung sample came from over 3 cm beyond the tumor edge. The library came from three nested PCR rounds adapted from ARM-PCR protocols. In TCRdb, the multiplex PCR reads were re-called with MiXCR into one record per CDR3 protein. Found here are 52,000 or so distinct CDR3 sequences, around three quarters of them singletons; the top ten hold roughly a quarter. The material sequenced was distant non-tumor lung tissue. These receptors were obtained from a woman between 55 and 75 years old with non-small cell lung cancer.

On this clonotype itself: The junction departs from the called germline gene at one end, perhaps through a read error. The chain links TRBV6-2 or TRBV6-3 to TRBJ2-1; possible D gene TRBD2, 6 bases. Germline CDR1 and CDR2: MNHEY and SVGEGT. The CDR3 spans 15 residues. CDR3 in DNA: TGTCCCAGCAGTTACGGCGGGACCTCAATCAATGAACAGTTCTTC. Protein sequence: CPSSYGGTSINEQFF.

As to this clonotype: This may arise from a read error, as a much more abundant clone is one base away. The chain has TRBV4-1 and TRBJ2-3; no reliable D call. CDR1 is MGHRA and CDR2 is YSYEKL in the germline V gene. There are 13 residues in the CDR3. V shed 8 bases and J shed 5 bases, with 14 bases lying between them. CDR3 DNA sequence: TGCGCCAGCGCGGAACAGTCCATAGATACGCAGTATTTT. Its protein product is CASAEQSIDTQYF.

On this clonotype itself: This CDR3 fails to terminate in the conserved phenylalanine or tryptophan, so it likely reflects a read error. This rearrangement joins TRBV11-3 to TRBJ2-2, with 7 bases fitting TRBD1. From germline, CDR1 is SGHNT and CDR2 YENEEA. Losses at the gene ends were 5 bases for V and 7 bases for J; bases not matched to a gene: 10. The CDR3 spans 15 residues. DNA of the CDR3: TGTGCCAGCAGCCCTACCGGGACAGTGGACGGGGAGCTGTTTTCT. It specifies CASSPTGTVDGELFS.

Note on this clonotype: A read error is possible here, since a much larger clone lies one base away. The genes are TRBV30 and TRBJ1-4; perhaps TRBD1 as D (5 bases). The CDR3 sequence is 13 residues long. CDR1 is GTSNPN and CDR2 is SVGIG in the germline V gene (reference sequence). In DNA, the CDR3 is TGTGCCTGGAGTGAACAGGCTTATGAAAAACTGCTTTTT. Translated: CAWSEQAYEKLLF.

Comments on this clonotype: Germline and junction disagree at one end, which may indicate a read error. V gene TRBV4-1 combines with J gene TRBJ2-2; perhaps TRBD1 as D (5 bases). Per germline, CDR1 MGHRA and CDR2 YSYEKL. The CDR3 extends over 16 amino acids. The CDR3 DNA reads as TGCGCCAGCTGCCAACAAAGGGGCCGGAACACCGAGGAGCTGTTTTTT. Translation: CASCQQRGRNTEELFF.

V usage is TRBV6-6 and J usage is TRBJ2-7; maybe TRBD2 (6 bases). In germline, CDR1 is MNHNY, CDR2 SVGAGI (reference sequence). This CDR3 has 13 residues. CDR3 sequence reads: CVRSSGSSYEQYF. DNA for the CDR3: TGTGTCAGAAGTTCCGGGAGTAGCTACGAGCAGTACTTC.

This clonotype occurred many times. The chain is built from TRBV20-1 and TRBJ2-1, with 7 bases matching TRBD1. From germline, CDR1 is DFQATT and CDR2 SNEGSKA (reference sequence). Unmatched junction bases numbered 8, after V lost 6 bases and J lost 3 bases. The CDR3 runs 14 residues. CDR3 in DNA: TGCAGTGCATTCAGGGGGAGATACTACAATGAGCAGTTCTTC. Residues: CSAFRGRYYNEQFF.

This clonotype is judged medium-sized. V gene TRBV6-5 combines with J gene TRBJ2-5; possible D gene TRBD1, 5 bases. The CDR3 totals 13 residues. Germline assignment: CDR1 MNHEY and CDR2 SVGAGI. With 2 bases removed from V and 1 base from J, the gap between germline ends came to 5 bases. The CDR3 bases are TGTGCCAGCAGTTACGACAGCCAAGAGACCCAGTACTTC. This codes for CASSYDSQETQYF.

This clonotype was detected many times. The chain carries TRBV11-2 and TRBJ2-1; tentatively, D is TRBD2 (6 bases). CDR3 length equals 16 residues. Trimming pared 5 bases from V and 4 bases from J, leaving 18 bases between. Germline V lookup: CDR1 SGHAT, CDR2 FQNNGV. The DNA of the CDR3 is TGTGCCAGCAGCAAGACACTAGCTGCACTGTACAATGAGCAGTTCTTC. Its translation is CASSKTLAALYNEQFF.

This clonotype was recorded at least ten times. The chain employs TRBV28 and TRBJ2-1, with 12 nucleotides matching TRBD2. The CDR3 has 16 amino acids. CDR1 and CDR2 (germline): MDHEN, SYDVKM. The junction had 7 bases not matched to a gene; V was cut back by 4 bases and J by 6 bases. The CDR3: CASSSDSSGRANEQFF. CDR3 sequence (DNA): TGTGCCAGCAGTTCCGATTCTAGCGGGAGGGCCAATGAGCAGTTCTTC.

The DNA for the CDR3 is TGTGCCAGCAGTCACAAGAAAAGGAACTGGAACACCATATATTTT. As protein: CASSHKKRNWNTIYF. V gene TRBV6-2 or TRBV6-3 combines with J gene TRBJ1-3, with D unresolved. CDR1 and CDR2 (germline): MNHEY, SVGEGT. This CDR3 is built from 15 residues. Trimming stripped 5 bases from V and 7 bases from J, with 18 bases between.

The V call is TRBV7-8, the J call TRBJ2-3; 8 positions agree with TRBD2. This CDR3 region has 16 residues. V lost 3 bases and J lost 11; bases outside the gene matches: 16. The V gene's germline CDR1 is SGHVS and CDR2 FQNEAQ. The CDR3: CASSFSRAGVGVMQYF. The DNA of the CDR3 is TGTGCCAGCAGCTTTTCGCGAGCGGGAGTAGGAGTTATGCAGTATTTT.

Comments on this clonotype: Since a much larger clone is just one base distant, this may be a read error. The V call is TRBV5-1, the J call TRBJ1-1; tentative D call: TRBD1 (5 bases). The CDR3 runs 16 residues. Germline V lookup: CDR1 SGHRS, CDR2 YFSETQ. Here the CDR3 reads CVSSLGEGTRNTEAFF. As DNA, the CDR3 is TGCGTCAGCAGCTTGGGGGAGGGGACGCGGAACACTGAAGCTTTCTTT.

This chain uses TRBV29-1 with TRBJ1-1; D remains ambiguous. The CDR3 has 14 amino acids. V gave up 6 bases and J gave up 1 base, with 15 bases separating them. CDR1 and CDR2 from the germline V gene are SQVTM and ANQGSEA. The chain's CDR3 is CSVKSSSANTEAFF. CDR3 coding DNA: TGCAGCGTGAAATCCTCCTCCGCGAACACTGAAGCTTTCTTT. Based on the CDR3 plus reference TRBV29-1 and TRBJ1-1, the full variable domain is SAVISQKPSRDICQRGTSLTIQCQVDSQVTMMFWYRQQPGQSLTLIATANQGSEATYESGFVIDKFPISRPNLTFSTLTVSNMSPEDSSIYLCSVKSSSANTEAFFGQGTRLTVV.

This clonotype was counted a single time. The chain combines TRBV11-3 with TRBJ2-1, with D unclear. Germline lookup yields CDR1 SGHNT and CDR2 YENEEA. Trimming pared 6 bases from V and 9 bases from J, leaving 15 bases between. CDR3 length equals 13 residues. CDR3 DNA sequence: TGTGCCAGCAGTAGGAGAGTCACGGTTGAGCAGTTCTTC. Its translation is CASSRRVTVEQFF. The full variable domain, with the rest looked up from reference TRBV11-3 and TRBJ2-1, is EAGVVQSPRYKIIEKKQPVAFWCNPISGHNTLYWYLQNLGQGPELLIRYENEEAVDDSQLPKDRFSAERLKGVDSTLKIQPAELGDSAVYLCASSRRVTVEQFFGPGTRLTVL.

The table lists this clonotype with a count of one. This chain connects TRBV29-1 to TRBJ1-3, with TRBD1 as a possible D gene (6 bases). This CDR3 is built from 14 residues. The germline V gene has CDR1 SQVTM and CDR2 ANQGSEA. V was trimmed by 5 bases and J by 4 bases, leaving 15 bases between them. The CDR3 reads CSVKAGVAGNTIYF. CDR3 DNA sequence: TGCAGCGTTAAGGCAGGGGTGGCCGGAAACACCATATATTTT.

This clonotype was seen repeatedly, ten times or more. The V and J genes are TRBV12-3 or TRBV12-4 and TRBJ2-1; TRBD1 aligns across 9 bases. The CDR3 spans 15 residues. The V gene end was trimmed by 4 bases and the J gene end by 5 bases; junction bases not matched to a gene: 6. The CDR3 DNA reads as TGTGCCAGCAGTTCACCGGGACAGGGTCACAATGAGCAGTTCTTC. It yields the protein CASSSPGQGHNEQFF.

A word on this clonotype: One base away lies a much larger clone, so this may be a sequencing read error. The chain is built from TRBV28 and TRBJ2-7; D unresolved. Looked up from germline, CDR1 is MDHEN and CDR2 is SYDVKM. The CDR3 runs to 14 residues. The CDR3 nucleotides are TGTGCCAGCAGTCGAGGACGGTTAGCCTACGATCAGTACTTC. This encodes CASSRGRLAYDQYF.

This clonotype was observed a single time. This is likely a read error, given that the CDR3 carries no conserved phenylalanine or tryptophan at its end. The gene calls are TRBV5-1 and TRBJ2-2, with 9 bases fitting TRBD1. Per the germline V gene, CDR1 is SGHRS and CDR2 is YFSETQ. This CDR3 spans 16 amino acids. After removal of 2 bases from V and 5 bases from J, the junction contained 7 bases not matched to a gene. CDR3 sequence (DNA): TGCGCCAGCAGCTTAACCGGGACAGGGATAACCGGGGAGCTGTTTCTT. This translates into CASSLTGTGITGELFL.

Concerning this clonotype itself: The final CDR3 position lacks the conserved phenylalanine or tryptophan, pointing to a likely read error. The genes are TRBV6-1 and TRBJ2-3; 7 bases match TRBD2. Germline lookup yields CDR1 MNHNS and CDR2 SASEGT. This CDR3 contains 13 residues. The CDR3 region is CTSSETSADTQYY. CDR3 coding DNA: TGTACCAGCAGTGAAACTAGCGCGGATACGCAGTATTAT.

This clonotype was seen a handful of times. A much more abundant neighbour one base away suggests this may be a read error. The chain recombines TRBV6-5 with TRBJ2-7; the D gene is possibly TRBD1 (6 bases). Per the germline V gene, CDR1 is MNHEY and CDR2 is SVGAGI. This CDR3 is 15 amino acids long. The ends were cut back, 6 bases at V and 3 bases at J, with 18 bases in the middle. In DNA, the CDR3 is TGTGCCAGCAGGAACACCGGGATAGGGGGCTACGAGCAGTACTTC. This gives the protein CASRNTGIGGYEQYF.

This rearrangement joins TRBV6-5 to TRBJ1-2; D is possibly TRBD1 (6 bases). The CDR3 length is 14 residues. V lost 5 bases, J lost 8 bases, and 18 bases lay in between. In germline, CDR1 is MNHEY, CDR2 SVGAGI. DNA for the CDR3: TGTGCCAGCAGTATTGAACAGGGTAGCTTCGGCTACACCTTC. Protein product: CASSIEQGSFGYTF.

The J gene is TRBJ1-1, the V gene TRBV29-1; D perhaps matches TRBD1 (6 bases). V dropped 4 bases and J dropped 13 bases, with 19 bases sitting between them. This CDR3 region has 12 residues. CDR1 and CDR2 from the germline V gene are SQVTM and ANQGSEA. The CDR3 sequence is CSVGPQQGAVFF. CDR3 in DNA: TGCAGCGTTGGACCTCAACAGGGTGCAGTTTTCTTT.

This clonotype was observed once. The conserved closing phenylalanine or tryptophan is absent in this CDR3, likely reflecting a read error. The chain joins TRBV6-2 or TRBV6-3 to TRBJ2-5; 12 bases are a match to TRBD2. The germline V gene encodes CDR1 MNHEY and CDR2 SVGEGT. This CDR3 comprises 15 residues. The CDR3: CVSSYSTSGGETQYL. The CDR3 DNA reads TGTGTCAGCAGTTACTCGACTAGCGGGGGAGAGACCCAGTACTTA.

On this clonotype: This may be a read error: a much more frequent sequence differs by one nucleotide. The V call is TRBV28, the J call TRBJ1-5; D is undetermined. The V end was cut by 4 bases, the J end by 9 bases, with 10 bases between. Germline CDR1 reads MDHEN; CDR2 reads SYDVKM. The CDR3 is made up of 12 amino acids. In DNA, the CDR3 is TGTGCCAGCAGTTCAAGAGCCGGGCCCCAGCATTTT. Its protein is CASSSRAGPQHF.

On this clonotype: A much larger clone differs from this one at a single base, so this may be a read error. V gene TRBV6-1 combines with J gene TRBJ2-2; D possibly matches TRBD1 or TRBD2 (5 bases each). This CDR3 is 17 amino acids long. V lost 0 bases and J lost 4, with 15 bases in between. Germline V gene lookup returns CDR1 MNHNS and CDR2 SASEGT. In DNA form, the CDR3 reads TGTGCCAGCAGTGAAGCCGAGGGGTCTATTATCACCGGGGAGCTGTTTTTT. Protein: CASSEAEGSIITGELFF.

This clonotype is medium-sized in the sample. The chain has TRBV12-3 or TRBV12-4 and TRBJ2-1; D is unresolved. Trimming took 1 base from V and 10 from J, leaving 11 bases between them. CDR3 length equals 13 residues. The CDR3 region is CASSLGTEPEQFF. CDR3 DNA: TGTGCCAGCAGTTTAGGAACGGAACCCGAGCAGTTCTTC.

In this sample, this clonotype turned up a few times. Because the CDR3 is missing its conserved closing phenylalanine or tryptophan, this is likely a read error. The gene calls are TRBV11-2 and TRBJ2-5; D is unclear. The V gene's germline CDR1 is SGHAT and CDR2 FQNNGV. This CDR3 spans 15 amino acids. Trimming removed 4 bases at V and 5 bases at J, with 17 bases between. This CDR3 is CASSWGSQVSETQYY. The DNA of the CDR3 is TGTGCCAGCAGCTGGGGTTCCCAGGTGTCTGAGACCCAGTACTAC.